This TCR beta chain was identified in a study of cytomegalovirus exposure and HLA in healthy donors. As concerns this clone: Its antigen is not identified.

Method: immunoSEQ multiplex PCR; TCRdb's copy keeps in-frame clones and lacks some. This table has roughly 260,000 clones, nearly 90% appearing once. Findings and caveats of the study: Rare sequences made up most TCRs, while some public TCRs were found in many donors. Reportedly, diagnosis of cytomegalovirus status by the classifier showed high specificity and sensitivity.

The CDR3 totals 15 residues. V lost 0 bases and J lost 10; bases outside the gene matches: 12. Germline V CDR1 and CDR2: SGHRS, YFSETQ. From the 120-subject validation cohort, which was separate from the approximately 700-subject first cohort, the donors were drawn. The sample consisted of PBMCs. This clonotype was obtained from a young woman in good health and CMV-seronegative. The chain couples TRBV5-1 to TRBJ1-1; 7 bases fit TRBD1. DNA of the CDR3: TGCGCCAGCAGCTTGGGGGGACAGCGCCGGAGTGGAGCTTTCTTT. Amino acids: CASSLGGQRRSGAFF.